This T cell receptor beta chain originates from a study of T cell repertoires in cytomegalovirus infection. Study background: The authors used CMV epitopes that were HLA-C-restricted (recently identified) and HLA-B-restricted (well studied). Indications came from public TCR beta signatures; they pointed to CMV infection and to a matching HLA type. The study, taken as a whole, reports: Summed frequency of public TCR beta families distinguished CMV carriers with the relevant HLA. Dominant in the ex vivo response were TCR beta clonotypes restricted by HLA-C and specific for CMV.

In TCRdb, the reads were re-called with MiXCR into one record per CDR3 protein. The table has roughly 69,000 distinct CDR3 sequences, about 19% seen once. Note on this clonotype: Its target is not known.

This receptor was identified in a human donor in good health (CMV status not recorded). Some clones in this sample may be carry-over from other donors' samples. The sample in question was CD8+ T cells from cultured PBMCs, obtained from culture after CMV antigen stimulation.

The DNA of the CDR3 is TGTGCCAGCGCTCCCCTCTTGAGTAATAAGAACACTGAAGCTTTCTTT. Translation gives CASAPLLSNKNTEAFF. The chain joins TRBV12-3 or TRBV12-4 to TRBJ1-1; no definite D call. V was trimmed by 8 bases and J by 1 base, leaving 20 bases between them. This CDR3 spans 16 amino acids.